The entry below describes one T cell receptor (beta chain). Its cognate antigen is unknown. This sample was included in a study of identical twins. Broader study findings: Within beta out-of-frame sequences, the excess sharing observed between twins was weaker.

Deletions cut 11 bases from V and 7 bases from J, with 15 bases between. The CDR3 length is 12 residues. CDR1 is SGHVS, CDR2 FNYEAQ, per germline. TCRdb re-derived calls from the 5' RACE reads in MiXCR, one entry per CDR3 protein. The sample includes under 900,000 distinct CDR3 sequences, about 12% seen only once; the top ten take about 1.5%. No donor was unhealthy or non-Caucasian. The sample was also reused in another study, on yellow fever vaccine responses in identical twins.

J is TRBJ2-1 and V is TRBV7-6; TRBD1 might be the D (5 bases). This sequence was found in a woman between 18 and 29 years old in good health. What was sequenced was PBMCs. CDR3 bases: TGTGCCGTAGGGGTCTACGGTAATGAGCAGTTCTTC. Translated: CAVGVYGNEQFF.